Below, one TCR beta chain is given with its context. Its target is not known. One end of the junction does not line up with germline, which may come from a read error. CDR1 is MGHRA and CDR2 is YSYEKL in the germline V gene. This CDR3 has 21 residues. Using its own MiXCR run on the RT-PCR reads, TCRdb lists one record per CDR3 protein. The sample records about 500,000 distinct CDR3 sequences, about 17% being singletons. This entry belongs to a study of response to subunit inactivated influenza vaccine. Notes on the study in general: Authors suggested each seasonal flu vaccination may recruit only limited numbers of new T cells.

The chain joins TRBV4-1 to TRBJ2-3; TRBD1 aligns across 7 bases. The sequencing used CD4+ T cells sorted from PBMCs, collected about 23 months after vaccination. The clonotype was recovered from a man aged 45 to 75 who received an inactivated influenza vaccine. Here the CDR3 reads CASSQDRGGELYQSSTDTQNF. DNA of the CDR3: TGCGCCAGCAGCCAAGATCGAGGGGGCGAACTCTACCAATCTAGCACAGATACGCAGAATTTT.